This is a list of T cell receptor beta chains from one sample in a study of cytomegalovirus exposure and HLA in healthy donors. Clones were read by immunoSEQ multiplex PCR, and TCRdb kept only the in-frame ones, dropping some. The data contain about 200,000 clones, around 80% of them singletons. Sequences were obtained from PBMCs. The receptors were gathered from a woman in her 40s in good health and CMV-seronegative. Each CDR3 is given with its conserved first and last residue. The order of the fields is J gene, V gene, CDR3 protein.

j_call: TRBJ2-7
v_call: TRBV19
cdr3_aa: CASSLNSHSAYEQYF

j_call: TRBJ2-1
v_call: TRBV7-9
cdr3_aa: CASRLNGRGSYNEQFF

j_call: TRBJ1-2
v_call: TRBV29-1
cdr3_aa: CSVDAGSHYGYTF

j_call: TRBJ1-4
v_call: TRBV4-3
cdr3_aa: CASSQPTGGVNEKLFF

j_call: TRBJ2-7
v_call: TRBV6-5
cdr3_aa: CASRKGQVYEQYF

j_call: TRBJ2-6
v_call: TRBV7-9
cdr3_aa: CASSLSGTPGANVLTF

j_call: TRBJ2-1
v_call: TRBV5-6
cdr3_aa: CASSLGVREAEQFF

j_call: TRBJ1-2
v_call: TRBV6-1
cdr3_aa: CASSERGQGINYGYTF

j_call: TRBJ2-1
v_call: TRBV29-1
cdr3_aa: CSGIAGGGSNEQFF

j_call: TRBJ2-7
v_call: TRBV29-1
cdr3_aa: CSVGDRGYEQYF

j_call: TRBJ1-6
v_call: TRBV30
cdr3_aa: CAWSVGRGRNSPLHF

j_call: TRBJ2-4
v_call: TRBV4-3
cdr3_aa: CASSPSPGGGLAKNIQYF

j_call: TRBJ2-3
v_call: TRBV28
cdr3_aa: CASSFPDSSTDTQYF

j_call: TRBJ2-3
v_call: TRBV2
cdr3_aa: CASQRREGDTQYF

j_call: TRBJ1-5
v_call: TRBV4-3
cdr3_aa: CASSQDVTGAQPQHF

j_call: TRBJ1-5
v_call: TRBV4-1
cdr3_aa: CASSLADRVGYQPQHF